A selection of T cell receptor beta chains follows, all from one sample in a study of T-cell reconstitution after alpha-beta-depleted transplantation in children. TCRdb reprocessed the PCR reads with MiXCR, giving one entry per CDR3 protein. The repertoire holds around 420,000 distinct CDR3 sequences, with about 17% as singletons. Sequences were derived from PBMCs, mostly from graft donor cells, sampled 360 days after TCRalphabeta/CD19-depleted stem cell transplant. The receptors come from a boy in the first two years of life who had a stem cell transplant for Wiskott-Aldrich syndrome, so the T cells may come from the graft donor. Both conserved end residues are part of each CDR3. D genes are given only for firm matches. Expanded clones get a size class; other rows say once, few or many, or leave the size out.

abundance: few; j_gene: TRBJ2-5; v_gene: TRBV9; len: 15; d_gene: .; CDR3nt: TGTGCCAGCAGTGAGGGGCCCACGTACCAAGAGACCCAGTACTTC; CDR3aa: CASSEGPTYQETQYF
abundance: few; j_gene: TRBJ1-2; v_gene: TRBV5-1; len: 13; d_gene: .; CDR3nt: TGCGCCAGCAGGATCTGGCCGGACTATGGCTACACCTTC; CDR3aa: CASRIWPDYGYTF
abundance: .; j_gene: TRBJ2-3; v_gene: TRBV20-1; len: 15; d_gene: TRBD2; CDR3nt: TGCAGTGCTAGAGAAAGTAGCGGGAATACAGATACGCAGTATTTT; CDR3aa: CSARESSGNTDTQYF
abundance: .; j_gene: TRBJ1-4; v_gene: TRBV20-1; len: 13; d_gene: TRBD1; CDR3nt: TGCAGTGCTCCTGACAGGGCCAATGAAAAACTGTTTTTT; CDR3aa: CSAPDRANEKLFF
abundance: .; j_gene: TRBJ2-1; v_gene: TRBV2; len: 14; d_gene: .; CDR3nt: TGTGCCAGCACTGCTTTGCGGGCCTACAATGAGCAGTTCTTC; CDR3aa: CASTALRAYNEQFF
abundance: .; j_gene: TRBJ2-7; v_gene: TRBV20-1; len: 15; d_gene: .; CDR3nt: TGCAGTGCCAACCGGGACCCATCTTTCTCCTACGAGCAGTACTTC; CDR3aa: CSANRDPSFSYEQYF
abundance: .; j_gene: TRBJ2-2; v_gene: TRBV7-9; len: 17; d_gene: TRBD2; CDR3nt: TGTGCCAGCAGCTTCCCACTAGCGGTTAAGAACACCGGGGAGCTGTTTTTT; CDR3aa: CASSFPLAVKNTGELFF
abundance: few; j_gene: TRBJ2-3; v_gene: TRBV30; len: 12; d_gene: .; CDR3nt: TGTGCCTGGAGTCACCAGGGGGATACGCAGTATTTT; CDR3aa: CAWSHQGDTQYF
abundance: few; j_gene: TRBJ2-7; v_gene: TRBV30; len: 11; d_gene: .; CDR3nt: TGTGCCTGGACGGAGGAAAACGAGCAGTACTTC; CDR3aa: CAWTEENEQYF
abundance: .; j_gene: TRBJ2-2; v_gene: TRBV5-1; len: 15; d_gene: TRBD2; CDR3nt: TGCGCCAGCAGCTTGGGGGGACTAGCAATCGGGGAGCTGTTTTTT; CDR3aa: CASSLGGLAIGELFF
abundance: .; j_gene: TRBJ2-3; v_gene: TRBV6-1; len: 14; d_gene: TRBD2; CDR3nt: TGTGCCAGCAGCCTAGCGGAGAGGGGAGATACGCAGTATTTT; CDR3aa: CASSLAERGDTQYF
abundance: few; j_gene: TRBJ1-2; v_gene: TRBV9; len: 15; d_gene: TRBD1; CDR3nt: TGTGCCAGCAGCCTAATTCCGGGACAGGGGGCAGGCTACACCTTC; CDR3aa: CASSLIPGQGAGYTF
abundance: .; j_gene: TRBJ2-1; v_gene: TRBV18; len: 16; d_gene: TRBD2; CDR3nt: TGTGCCAGCTCACGTATAGCTACTAGCGAACACAATGAGCAGTTCTTC; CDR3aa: CASSRIATSEHNEQFF